The 4 T cell receptor beta chains given below trace back to one sample, sequenced in a study of T-cell reconstitution after alpha-beta-depleted transplantation in children. Unique molecular identifiers were incorporated into the prepared TCRbeta library. A single record per CDR3 protein comes from TCRdb applying MiXCR to the PCR reads. This sample has roughly 300,000 distinct CDR3 sequences, with approximately 9.6% found just once. Here the sequenced sample was PBMCs from the stem cell graft donor, taken from the stem cell graft. These TCRs come from a human donor who donated a stem cell graft to a child with SCID.

The chain recombines TRBV4-1 with TRBJ2-7; maybe TRBD2 (6 bases). This CDR3 region has 16 residues. V lost 0 bases and J 0 bases, leaving 12 bases between the germline ends. CDR1 MGHRA and CDR2 YSYEKL come from the germline V gene. DNA of the CDR3: TGCGCCAGCAGCCAAGATATGGGACTGAGCTCCTACGAGCAGTACTTC. Translation gives CASSQDMGLSSYEQYF.

This clonotype was seen a handful of times. This rearrangement joins TRBV25-1 to TRBJ2-3; D gene ambiguous. V gave up 6 bases and J gave up 3 bases, with 13 bases separating them. The CDR3 has 14 amino acids. Germline V gene data show CDR1 as MGHDK and CDR2 as SYGVNS. This CDR3 reads CASSLSLGTDTQYF. CDR3 coding DNA: TGTGCCAGCAGCTTATCATTGGGAACAGATACGCAGTATTTT.

This clonotype was counted ten times or more. This chain uses TRBV11-2 with TRBJ2-7; 10 bases are a match to TRBD2. The CDR3 consists of 14 residues. Unmatched junction bases numbered 8, after V lost 8 bases and J lost 4 bases. Germline-derived CDR1 and CDR2 are SGHAT and FQNNGV. The CDR3 is CASGALAGEYEQYF. CDR3 DNA: TGTGCCAGCGGAGCTCTAGCGGGGGAATACGAGCAGTACTTC.

Comments on this clonotype: This may be a read error: a much more frequent sequence differs by one nucleotide. The rearrangement uses TRBV27 and TRBJ2-2, with unresolved D. The CDR3 has 13 residues. Germline V gives CDR1 MNHEY, CDR2 SMNVEV (reference sequence). V gave up 0 bases and J gave up 5 bases, with 4 bases separating them. The CDR3 region is CASSLSRTGELFF. In nucleotides, the CDR3 is TGTGCCAGCAGTTTATCAAGGACCGGGGAGCTGTTTTTT.